The 10 T cell receptor beta chains below were found in one sample sequenced in a study of blood T cell repertoires in COVID-19. This table comes from immunoSEQ multiplex PCR, and its TCRdb copy is limited to in-frame clones, with some not included. The sample yields some 49,000 clones, around 81% seen once. Sequenced input: peripheral blood. The origin of the receptors is a woman older than 75 with COVID-19, enrolled during active disease.

This CDR3 is CASSLTYNTDTQYF. The DNA of the CDR3 is TGTGCCAGCAGTTTGACTTATAACACAGATACGCAGTATTTT. The chain uses TRBV6-4 and TRBJ2-3; D gene ambiguous. The CDR3 spans 14 residues. Trimming took 5 bases from V and 2 from J, leaving 11 bases between them. CDR1 and CDR2 from the germline V gene are MRHNA and SNTAGT.

This sequence joins TRBV29-1 and TRBJ1-2; D not resolved. Trimming left V 7 bases short and J 8 bases short, with 14 bases between. In germline, CDR1 is SQVTM, CDR2 ANQGSEA. This CDR3 contains 11 residues. The CDR3 coding sequence is TGCAGCGAAGGACGGGAAAAAGGCTACACCTTC. Translated: CSEGREKGYTF.

This clone turned up a few times. V and J are TRBV27 and TRBJ1-1; D not certain. Germline loops: CDR1 MNHEY, CDR2 SMNVEV (reference sequence). The length of the CDR3 is 14 residues. The ends were cut back, 4 bases at V and 0 bases at J, with 9 bases in the middle. The CDR3 is CASSSGSMNTEAFF. CDR3 sequence (DNA): TGTGCCAGCAGTTCCGGGTCCATGAACACTGAAGCTTTCTTT.

V usage is TRBV12-3 or TRBV12-4 and J usage is TRBJ1-1, with 8 bases that match TRBD1. Germline trimming cut 5 bases from V and 9 bases from J; bases unmatched to any gene: 5. The CDR3 runs to 12 residues. The CDR3 DNA reads as TGTGCCAGCAGTCCAAGACAGGGGAAAGCTTTCTTT. This translates into CASSPRQGKAFF.

The chain employs TRBV5-1 and TRBJ1-1; TRBD1 is a possible D gene (6 bases). V lost 4 bases and J 0 bases, leaving 10 bases between the germline ends. This CDR3 is built from 14 residues. Germline CDR1 reads SGHRS; CDR2 reads YFSETQ. The CDR3 reads CASSPRTVNTEAFF. CDR3 nucleotides: TGCGCCAGCAGCCCGAGGACAGTGAACACTGAAGCTTTCTTT.

The chain employs TRBV6-5 and TRBJ2-1; 12 bases match TRBD2. CDR3 size: 15 residues. Looked up from germline, CDR1 is MNHEY and CDR2 is SVGAGI. Losses at the gene ends were 6 bases for V and 7 bases for J; bases not matched to a gene: 7. This CDR3 is CASSEGLAGVNEQFF. The CDR3 bases are TGTGCCAGCAGCGAGGGACTAGCGGGCGTTAATGAGCAGTTCTTC.

This chain links TRBV19 with TRBJ1-2; D is unresolved. CDR1 and CDR2 from the germline V gene are LNHDA and SQIVND (reference sequence). The V gene lost 10 bases and the J gene lost 1 base, with 7 bases spanning the gap. CDR3 length: 11 residues. The CDR3 protein is CATSRNYGYTF. DNA for the CDR3: TGTGCCACTAGCCGTAACTATGGCTACACCTTC.

This sequence joins TRBV27 and TRBJ2-7; tentative D call: TRBD1 (6 bases). The ends were cut back, 5 bases at V and 7 bases at J, with 24 bases in the middle. Germline assignment: CDR1 MNHEY and CDR2 SMNVEV (reference sequence). This CDR3 is built from 16 residues. The CDR3 protein is CASSPHYGRGSREQYF. CDR3 coding DNA: TGTGCCAGCAGTCCGCACTATGGCAGGGGCTCGAGGGAGCAGTACTTC.

V and J are TRBV11-2 and TRBJ1-4; D unclear. Trimming pared 0 bases from V and 7 bases from J, leaving 9 bases between. This CDR3 is built from 14 residues. Germline CDR1 and CDR2: SGHAT and FQNNGV. CDR3 sequence: CASSLDMASEKLFF. DNA of the CDR3: TGTGCCAGCAGCTTAGACATGGCTAGTGAAAAACTGTTTTTT.

The chain is built from TRBV6-5 and TRBJ2-1; D is undetermined. The CDR3 has 14 amino acids. Between the trimmed V and J ends, which lost 0 bases and 8 bases, there was a span of 11 bases. Germline assignment: CDR1 MNHEY and CDR2 SVGAGI. The CDR3 sequence is CASSYSSGQYEQFF. The CDR3 nucleotides read TGTGCCAGCAGTTACTCGTCGGGTCAGTATGAGCAGTTCTTC.